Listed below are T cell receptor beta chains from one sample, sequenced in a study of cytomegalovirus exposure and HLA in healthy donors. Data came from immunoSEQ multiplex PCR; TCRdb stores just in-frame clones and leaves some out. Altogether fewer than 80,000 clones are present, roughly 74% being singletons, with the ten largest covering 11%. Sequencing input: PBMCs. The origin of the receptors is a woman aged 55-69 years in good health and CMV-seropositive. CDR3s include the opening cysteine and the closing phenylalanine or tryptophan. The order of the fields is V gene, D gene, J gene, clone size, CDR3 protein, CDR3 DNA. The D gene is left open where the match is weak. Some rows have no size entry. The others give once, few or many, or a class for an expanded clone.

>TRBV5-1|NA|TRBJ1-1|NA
CASSLAMGLNTEAFF
TGCGCCAGCAGCTTGGCCATGGGGCTGAACACTGAAGCTTTCTTT
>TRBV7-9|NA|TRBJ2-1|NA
CASSPGTFSYNEQFF
TGTGCCAGCAGCCCCGGGACTTTCTCCTACAATGAGCAGTTCTTC
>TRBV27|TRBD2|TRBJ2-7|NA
CASSQGLAGPWGEQYF
TGTGCCAGCAGTCAGGGACTAGCGGGACCGTGGGGGGAGCAGTACTTC
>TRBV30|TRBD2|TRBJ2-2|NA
CAWRKAGVGTGELFF
TGTGCCTGGAGGAAAGCGGGAGTAGGAACCGGGGAGCTGTTTTTT
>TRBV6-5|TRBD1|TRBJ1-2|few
CASSYPGTGLLAF
TGTGCCAGCAGTTATCCCGGGACAGGTCTCCTGGCCTTC
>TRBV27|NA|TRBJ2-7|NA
CASSFYSSYEQYF
TGTGCCAGCAGTTTCTATAGCTCCTACGAGCAGTACTTC
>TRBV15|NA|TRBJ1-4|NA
CATGGLANEKLFF
TGTGCCACCGGAGGGCTGGCTAATGAAAAACTGTTTTTT
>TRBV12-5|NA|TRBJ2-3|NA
CASGLVLGGPQYF
TGTGCTAGTGGTTTGGTACTGGGGGGTCCGCAGTATTTT
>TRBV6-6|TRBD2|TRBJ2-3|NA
CASRRGELDTQYF
TGTGCCAGCAGGCGGGGGGAGCTAGATACGCAGTATTTT
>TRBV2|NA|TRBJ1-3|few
CASTVNSGNTIYF
TGTGCCAGCACGGTCAACTCTGGAAACACCATATATTTT
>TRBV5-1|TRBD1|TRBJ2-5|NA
CASSLGTGGGRETQYF
TGCGCCAGCAGCTTGGGGACAGGGGGCGGGAGAGAGACCCAGTACTTC
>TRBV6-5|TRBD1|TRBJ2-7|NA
CASKWRGQADEQYF
TGTGCCAGCAAGTGGAGAGGACAGGCAGACGAGCAGTACTTC
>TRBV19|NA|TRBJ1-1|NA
CASSLYSTGNTEAFF
TGTGCCAGTAGTCTATACTCCACGGGAAACACTGAAGCTTTCTTT
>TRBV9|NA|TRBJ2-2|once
CASSVAGPGPGGELFF
TGTGCCAGCAGCGTAGCTGGGCCAGGGCCGGGCGGGGAGCTGTTTTTT
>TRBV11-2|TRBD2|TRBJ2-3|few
CASSPRGGLGSTDTQYF
TGTGCCAGCAGCCCAAGAGGGGGACTAGGCAGCACAGATACGCAGTATTTT
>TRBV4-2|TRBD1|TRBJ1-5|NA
CASSQTGGNQPQHF
TGTGCCAGCAGCCAAACAGGGGGCAATCAGCCCCAGCATTTT